Below, one TCR beta chain is given with its context. No antigen is known for it. This entry is derived from a study of T cells after yellow fever vaccination. At the level of the study: In the case of low-cell-number fractions, SMART-Seq v4 Ultra Low Input was used for preparation. Study conclusions and caveats: The study noted that FACS-sorted repertoires could contain abundant clonotypes contaminating from the bulk population.

MiXCR, run by TCRdb on the 5' RACE reads, gives a single entry per CDR3 protein. The sample lists around 340,000 distinct CDR3 sequences; about 8.7% were seen once. V gave up 4 bases and J gave up 5 bases, with 13 bases separating them. The CDR3 loop spans 14 amino acids. Germline V gene data show CDR1 as SGDLS and CDR2 as YYNGEE. The sequencing used PBMCs, collected on the day of the first yellow fever vaccination. This receptor was obtained from a man in his late teens or twenties who received the YFV17D yellow fever vaccine. The V call is TRBV9, the J call TRBJ2-1; D remains unclear. CDR3 bases: TGTGCCAGCAGCCAGTCTCTAGTAGACAATGAGCAGTTCTTC. The encoded protein is CASSQSLVDNEQFF.